The 20 T cell receptor beta chains below come from one sample, sequenced in a study of shared clonotypes between healthy human individuals. Using immunoSEQ multiplex PCR, the repertoire was profiled, and TCRdb retains in-frame clones only, with some absent. This sample has 2 million to 2.5 million clones, with roughly 90% found just once. Sequenced: naive CD4+ T cells from PBMCs. Stated subset: CD45RA+ positively selected. These receptors came from a man between 18 and 35 years old in good health. Some clones in this sample may be carry-over from other donors' samples.

The rearrangement links TRBV19 to TRBJ1-2; no definite D call. CDR1 and CDR2 (germline): LNHDA, SQIVND (reference sequence). The CDR3 is 16 amino acids. V was shortened by 1 base and J by 7 bases, with 19 bases between the two germline ends. The CDR3 loop is CASSIGPLGQIRGYTF. CDR3 bases: TGTGCCAGTAGTATAGGCCCCCTCGGTCAGATACGTGGCTACACCTTC.

V is TRBV11-3 and J is TRBJ2-1, with 7 bases aligning to TRBD2. The V and J ends lost 6 bases and 6 bases, in that order; junction bases with no gene match: 5. CDR3 length: 13 amino acids. CDR1 is SGHNT, CDR2 YENEEA, per germline. CDR3 residues: CASSRTSGNEQFF. The DNA for the CDR3 is TGTGCCAGCAGTAGGACTAGTGGCAATGAGCAGTTCTTC.

This clone was counted a single time. CDR3 coding DNA: TGTGCCAGCAGCCAATATTACGGAGAACGGGACTATTACACCGGGGAGCTGTTTTTT. This sequence encodes CASSQYYGERDYYTGELFF. J is TRBJ2-2 and V is TRBV14; 7 positions match TRBD2. Germline V gene data show CDR1 as SGHDN and CDR2 as FVKESK. J lost 3 bases, V lost 2 bases, and 15 bases had no gene match. The CDR3 contains 19 residues.

The chain couples TRBV6-6 to TRBJ1-5; 7 bases map to TRBD1. The trim removed 4 bases at V and 6 bases at J, leaving 6 bases unmatched. The CDR3 extends over 14 amino acids. Germline values: CDR1 MNHNY, CDR2 SVGAGI (reference sequence). CDR3: CASSFDRVSQPQHF. For the CDR3, the DNA is TGTGCCAGCAGTTTCGACAGGGTCAGTCAGCCCCAGCATTTT.

Comment on this clone: Other DNA variants within this sample encode the same CDR3. J is TRBJ2-5 and V is TRBV9, with unresolved D. The CDR3 is 12 amino acids. The V and J ends lost 0 bases and 5 bases respectively, with 5 bases between them. Germline lookup yields CDR1 SGDLS and CDR2 YYNGEE. The CDR3 region has the DNA TGTGCCAGCAGCGTAGGTCGCGAGACCCAGTACTTC. Its translation is CASSVGRETQYF.

The chain is built from TRBV7-2 and TRBJ2-3, with D maybe TRBD2 (5 bases). Germline-derived CDR1 and CDR2 are SGHTA and FQGNSA. V was cut by 5 bases and J by 4 bases, with 13 bases left in between. The CDR3 is 14 amino acids. CDR3 loop: CASSSRSSPDTQYF. For the CDR3, the DNA is TGTGCCAGCAGCAGCCGCTCTAGCCCAGATACGCAGTATTTT. Supplemented by reference TRBV7-2 and TRBJ2-3, the full variable domain reads GAGVSQSPSNKVTEKGKDVELRCDPISGHTALYWYRQSLGQGLEFLIYFQGNSAPDKSGLPSDRFSAERTGGSVSTLTIQRTQQEDSAVYLCASSSRSSPDTQYFGPGTRLTVL.

The J gene is TRBJ1-3, the V gene TRBV18; D unresolved. CDR1 and CDR2 from the germline V gene are KGHSH and LQKENI. CDR3 length: 14 amino acids. With 3 bases removed from V and 2 bases from J, the gap between germline ends came to 8 bases. The chain's CDR3 is CASSPRGAGNTIYF. The CDR3 nucleotides read TGTGCCAGCTCACCGCGCGGAGCTGGAAACACCATATATTTT.

The chain employs TRBV5-5 and TRBJ2-7; D remains ambiguous. Per germline, CDR1 SGHKS and CDR2 YYEKEE (reference sequence). This CDR3 comprises 12 residues. With 1 base removed from V and 6 bases from J, the gap between germline ends came to 8 bases. The CDR3 region has the DNA TGTGCCAGCAGCTTGACGACTTTCGAGCAGTACTTC. This sequence encodes CASSLTTFEQYF.

The genes are TRBV19 and TRBJ1-2; TRBD1 might be the D (5 bases). This CDR3 spans 14 amino acids. V was pared by 5 bases and J by 3 bases, with 13 bases between. Germline assignment: CDR1 LNHDA and CDR2 SQIVND (reference sequence). The CDR3 DNA is TGTGCCAGTAGTTGGGACCAGGCCTACTATGGCTACACCTTC. Translating it yields CASSWDQAYYGYTF.

This chain uses TRBV5-4 with TRBJ2-2, with 9 bases that match TRBD1. J was trimmed by 6 bases and V by 3 bases; bases with no gene match: 9. Germline lookup yields CDR1 SGHNT and CDR2 YYREEE (reference sequence). The CDR3 extends over 16 amino acids. The CDR3 spells CASSSWTGVVAGELFF. CDR3 sequence (DNA): TGTGCCAGCAGCTCCTGGACAGGGGTCGTCGCCGGGGAGCTGTTTTTT.

The V call is TRBV19, the J call TRBJ1-4; D remains ambiguous. Deletions cut 5 bases from V and 8 bases from J, with 15 bases between. The CDR3 covers 14 residues. From germline, CDR1 is LNHDA and CDR2 SQIVND (reference sequence). For the CDR3, the DNA is TGTGCCAGTAGTTTACGACCCGGGCGGGAAAAACTGTTTTTT. Translating it yields CASSLRPGREKLFF.

The chain carries TRBV7-9 and TRBJ2-5; the D is unclear. Between the trimmed V and J ends, which lost 0 bases and 5 bases, there was a span of 13 bases. The CDR3 covers 15 residues. From germline, CDR1 is SEHNR and CDR2 FQNEAQ (reference sequence). The CDR3 is CASSLAGSSKETQYF. Written as DNA, the CDR3 is TGTGCCAGCAGCTTAGCTGGGTCTAGTAAGGAGACCCAGTACTTC. The full variable domain, with the rest looked up from reference TRBV7-9 and TRBJ2-5, is DTGVSQNPRHKITKRGQNVTFRCDPISEHNRLYWYRQTLGQGPEFLTYFQNEAQLEKSRLLSDRFSAERPKGSFSTLEIQRTEQGDSAMYLCASSLAGSSKETQYFGPGTRLLVL.

The V call is TRBV18, the J call TRBJ2-5; D is ambiguous. V was pared by 4 bases and J by 1 base, with 13 bases between. Germline assignment: CDR1 KGHSH and CDR2 LQKENI. The CDR3 has 15 residues. The CDR3 nucleotides are TGTGCCAGCTCACGGGCGTGGCGCGCCCAAGAGACCCAGTACTTC. Translated: CASSRAWRAQETQYF.

The V call is TRBV11-3, the J call TRBJ1-3, with a weak D call TRBD1 (6 bases). Looked up from germline, CDR1 is SGHNT and CDR2 is YENEEA. The CDR3 consists of 15 residues. Trimming took 5 bases from V and 0 from J, leaving 11 bases between them. DNA of the CDR3: TGTGCCAGCAGCAGTGGGGGCGGCTCTGGAAACACCATATATTTT. The encoded protein is CASSSGGGSGNTIYF.

On this clone itself: At one boundary the junction diverges from the germline segment, which might be a read error. The chain has TRBV29-1 and TRBJ2-2; no reliable D call. Germline values: CDR1 SQVTM, CDR2 ANQGSEA. The CDR3 has 14 residues. The CDR3 protein is CSVEQAKNAGELFF. The CDR3 DNA sequence: TGCAGCGTTGAACAGGCGAAGAACGCCGGGGAGCTGTTTTTT.

The V call is TRBV6-1, the J call TRBJ2-2, with D possibly being TRBD1 (5 bases). The CDR3 has 14 residues. Trimming removed 6 bases at V and 4 bases at J, with 12 bases between. In germline, CDR1 is MNHNS, CDR2 SASEGT. This CDR3 is CASRRTLFTGELFF. CDR3 DNA sequence: TGTGCCAGCAGGAGGACACTTTTCACCGGGGAGCTGTTTTTT.

The chain is built from TRBV28 and TRBJ1-5, with a possible D match to TRBD1 (5 bases). Germline V gene data show CDR1 as MDHEN and CDR2 as SYDVKM. This CDR3 spans 16 amino acids. V was clipped by 10 bases and J by 4 bases, with 23 bases between them. The CDR3 bases are TGTGCCACAGGGAGTATAACCCCCGAGGGGAATCAGCCCCAGCATTTT. Its translation: CATGSITPEGNQPQHF.

The chain is built from TRBV29-1 and TRBJ2-3; D is perhaps TRBD1 or TRBD2 (5 bases each). The V and J ends lost 8 bases and 6 bases respectively, with 12 bases between them. Per the germline V gene, CDR1 is SQVTM and CDR2 is ANQGSEA. This CDR3 is 11 amino acids long. The CDR3 nucleotides read TGCAGCCGTGGGTGGGGGGATACGCAGTATTTT. It codes for CSRGWGDTQYF.

Concerning this clone itself: Other DNA sequences of this sample code for an identical CDR3. The chain has TRBV6-5 and TRBJ1-5, with 8 nucleotides matching TRBD1. Germline CDR1 and CDR2: MNHEY and SVGAGI. J gave up 4 bases and V 4 bases, and 3 bases lay outside the gene matches. The CDR3 totals 14 residues. For the CDR3, the DNA is TGTGCCAGCAGTTTACGGACAGGGAATCAGCCCCAGCATTTT. Protein: CASSLRTGNQPQHF.

This clone is a singleton in its sample. The CDR3 is CASSIRTGRETDTQYF. The DNA for the CDR3 is TGTGCCAGCAGCATCAGGACAGGGAGGGAGACAGATACGCAGTATTTT. The chain combines TRBV11-3 with TRBJ2-3; maybe TRBD1 (8 bases). Germline assignment: CDR1 SGHNT and CDR2 YENEEA. Trimming removed 5 bases at V and 3 bases at J, with 18 bases between. This CDR3 has 16 amino acids. Full variable domain (remainder filled in from reference TRBV11-3 and TRBJ2-3): EAGVVQSPRYKIIEKKQPVAFWCNPISGHNTLYWYLQNLGQGPELLIRYENEEAVDDSQLPKDRFSAERLKGVDSTLKIQPAELGDSAVYLCASSIRTGRETDTQYFGPGTRLTVL.